A single TCR beta chain is shown here with its context. Antigen: not known. Using immunoSEQ multiplex PCR, the repertoire was profiled, and TCRdb retains in-frame clones only, with some absent. The table has about 100,000 clones, 88% seen once. During the collection period, no donor immune events like infections were recorded. The sample belongs to a study of identifying expanded T cells in peripheral blood. This CDR3 has 15 residues. The V gene lost 1 base and the J gene lost 3 bases, with 9 bases spanning the gap. The germline V gene encodes CDR1 SGHTA and CDR2 FQGNSA. Study outcomes and limitations: Differentially abundant clones: 0.95 to 1.5 between replicates, approximately 16 at around 2 weeks, roughly 18 at four.

V gene TRBV7-2 combines with J gene TRBJ1-4; D is uncertain. Material for sequencing was blood. The TCR comes from a person aged 18-70 years in good health. In nucleotides, the CDR3 is TGTGCCAGCAGCTTAGTGAGGCAGGCTAATGAAAAACTGTTTTTT. It specifies CASSLVRQANEKLFF.